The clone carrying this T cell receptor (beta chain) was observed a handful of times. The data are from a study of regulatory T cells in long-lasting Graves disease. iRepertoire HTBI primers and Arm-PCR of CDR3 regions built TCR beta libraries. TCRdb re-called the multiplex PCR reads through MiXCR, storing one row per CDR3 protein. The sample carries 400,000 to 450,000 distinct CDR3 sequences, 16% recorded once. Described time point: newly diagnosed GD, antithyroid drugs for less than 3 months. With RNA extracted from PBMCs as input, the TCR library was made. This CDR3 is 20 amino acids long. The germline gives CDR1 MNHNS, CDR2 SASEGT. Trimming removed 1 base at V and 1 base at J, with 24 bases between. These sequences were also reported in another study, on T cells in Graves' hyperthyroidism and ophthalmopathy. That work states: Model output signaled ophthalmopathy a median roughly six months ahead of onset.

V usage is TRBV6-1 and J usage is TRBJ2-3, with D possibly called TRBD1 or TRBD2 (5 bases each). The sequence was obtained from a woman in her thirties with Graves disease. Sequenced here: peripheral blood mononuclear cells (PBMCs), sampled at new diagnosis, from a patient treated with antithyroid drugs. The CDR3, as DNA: TGTGCCAGCAGTGAAGTGGGATCACAAGCGAGGGGAAGGGGCACAGATACGCAGTATTTT. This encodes CASSEVGSQARGRGTDTQYF.